A single sample is the source of the 9 T cell receptor beta chains below, sequenced in a study of blood T cells in healthy people across ages. A J-beta primer mix and a sample-barcoded 5' primer were used in a second PCR of about 7 to 12 cycles. Using its own MiXCR run on the 5' RACE reads, TCRdb lists one record per CDR3 protein. The sample has over a million distinct CDR3 sequences; approximately 42% are singletons. Source material: blood. All receptors come from a woman younger than 30 in good health.

In its sample, this clonotype was seen a few times. The chain links TRBV4-2 to TRBJ2-3, with TRBD2 identical over 7 bases. The CDR3 extends over 13 amino acids. Trimming removed 7 bases from V and 3 bases from J; junction bases left unmatched: 4. Germline loops: CDR1 LGHNA, CDR2 YNFKEQ. Written as DNA, the CDR3 is TGTGCCAGCAAACGGGAGGAGACAGATACGCAGTATTTT. Translation: CASKREETDTQYF.

V and J are TRBV3-1 and TRBJ2-1; 8 nucleotides agree with TRBD1. Per germline, CDR1 LGHDT and CDR2 YNNKEL (reference sequence). CDR3 size: 12 residues. With V trimmed by 9 bases and J by 5 bases, 3 bases remained unmatched. CDR3 residues: CARTGAHNEQFF. CDR3 nucleotides: TGTGCCAGGACAGGGGCCCACAATGAGCAGTTCTTC.

A few counts support this clonotype. The rearrangement uses TRBV28 and TRBJ2-7; 13 bases align to TRBD2. This CDR3 has 15 residues. Germline CDR1 is MDHEN and CDR2 is SYDVKM. Unmatched junction bases numbered 6, after V lost 5 bases and J lost 5 bases. The CDR3, as DNA: TGTGCCAGCAGTCACCGGACTAGCGGGAGCGACGAGCAGTACTTC. This sequence encodes CASSHRTSGSDEQYF.

The rearrangement links TRBV5-1 to TRBJ2-6; tentatively, D is TRBD1 or TRBD2 (5 bases each). With 5 bases removed from V and 0 bases from J, the gap between germline ends came to 9 bases. Germline CDR1 reads SGHRS; CDR2 reads YFSETQ. The CDR3 runs to 15 residues. The chain's CDR3 is CASRSGTSGANVLTF. The CDR3 DNA reads TGCGCCAGCAGATCAGGGACCTCTGGGGCCAACGTCCTGACTTTC.

This clonotype came up a few times. The chain links TRBV4-2 to TRBJ2-1, with a possible D match to TRBD1 (6 bases). The CDR3 has 13 residues. V gave up 2 bases and J gave up 9 bases, with 11 bases separating them. Germline CDR1 is LGHNA and CDR2 is YNFKEQ. Here the CDR3 reads CASSQFRGSEQFF. The CDR3 nucleotides read TGTGCCAGCAGCCAATTCAGGGGCAGTGAGCAGTTCTTC.

This chain links TRBV6-5 with TRBJ2-7, with 14 bases that match TRBD2. This CDR3 has 16 residues. Germline V gene lookup returns CDR1 MNHEY and CDR2 SVGAGI. V shed 5 bases, J shed 1 base, and the junction held 4 bases outside the gene matches. This chain's CDR3 is CASSRGTSGGSYEQYF. CDR3 sequence (DNA): TGTGCCAGCAGTCGGGGGACTAGCGGGGGTTCCTACGAGCAGTACTTC.

This chain connects TRBV21-1 to TRBJ1-2; TRBD1 is the table's D call and was not checked against the DNA. TRBV21-1 is tagged as a pseudogene. This CDR3 has 16 amino acids. The CDR3 coding sequence is TGTGCCAGCGGTGTACAACCCAGGGGGCGCTTGGATGGCTACACCTTC. Translation: CASGVQPRGRLDGYTF.

The chain couples TRBV2 to TRBJ2-4; D gene ambiguous. Germline loops: CDR1 SNHLY, CDR2 FYNNEI. This CDR3 has 14 residues. Trimming took off 2 bases at V and 8 bases at J, with 13 bases between the two ends. The CDR3 DNA is TGTGCCAGCAGTGAAAGGAAGGGTTCGGACATTCAGTACTTC. It encodes CASSERKGSDIQYF.

The chain carries TRBV20-1 and TRBJ1-1; D is perhaps TRBD1 (5 bases). V shed 5 bases and J shed 3 bases, with 13 bases lying between them. The CDR3 is made up of 13 amino acids. Germline V gives CDR1 DFQATT, CDR2 SNEGSKA (reference sequence). CDR3 region: CSALGDGDTEAFF. Written as DNA, the CDR3 is TGCAGTGCTCTAGGGGATGGGGACACTGAAGCTTTCTTT.